One and the same sample provided the 4 T cell receptor beta chains below, sequenced in a study of blood T cell repertoires in COVID-19. Assay: immunoSEQ multiplex PCR; the TCRdb copy retains only in-frame clones and omits some. The sample holds some 270,000 clones, approximately 83% seen once. Material: peripheral blood. The receptor source for this set is a woman in her sixties or seventies with acute or convalescent COVID-19.

This clone was counted only a few times. The rearrangement joins TRBV7-9 to TRBJ2-7, with D maybe TRBD1 (6 bases). Germline CDR1 SEHNR, CDR2 FQNEAQ (reference sequence). The CDR3 sequence is 11 residues long. The germline V and J ends were trimmed by 3 bases and 6 bases, with 6 bases remaining between them. CDR3 bases: TGTGCCAGCAGCTTCAGGGGCGAGCAGTACTTC. The encoded protein is CASSFRGEQYF.

This clone was seen a single time. The chain couples TRBV5-1 to TRBJ2-5; 9 bases align to TRBD2. V lost 0 bases to trimming and J lost 5 bases; unmatched junction nucleotides: 5. Germline V CDR1 and CDR2: SGHRS, YFSETQ. There are 15 residues in the CDR3. DNA for the CDR3: TGCGCCAGCAGCTTGGGCCCCCTAGCGGGGGAGACCCAGTACTTC. This codes for CASSLGPLAGETQYF.

The chain combines TRBV5-1 with TRBJ2-2; unclear D gene. Germline CDR1 reads SGHRS; CDR2 reads YFSETQ. This CDR3 is built from 15 residues. V was shortened by 0 bases and J by 0 bases, with 6 bases between the two germline ends. In nucleotides, the CDR3 is TGCGCCAGCAGCTTGGGAAGCGCGAACACCGGGGAGCTGTTTTTT. Translating it yields CASSLGSANTGELFF.

V and J are TRBV18 and TRBJ1-3, with D perhaps TRBD1 (6 bases). CDR3 length: 18 residues. V lost 3 bases and J 2 bases, leaving 20 bases between the germline ends. CDR1 is KGHSH, CDR2 LQKENI, per germline. CDR3 in DNA: TGTGCCAGCTCACCCACCCGCGCGGGGGCAACGGCTGGAAACACCATATATTTT. Translated: CASSPTRAGATAGNTIYF.